This is a list of T cell receptor beta chains from one sample in a study of shared clonotypes between healthy human individuals. Generated by immunoSEQ multiplex PCR, the TCRdb table keeps only in-frame clones and is missing some. The table shows about 1 million clones, with about 77% occurring only once. Sequenced: memory CD4+ T cells sorted from blood. The receptors originated from a young man in good health. Both conserved end residues are part of each CDR3.

>13|TRBV5-6|TRBJ2-7
CASSPGLSYEQYF
>15|TRBV6-5|TRBJ2-2
CASSGGRGGIRQLFF
>13|TRBV11-2|TRBJ1-6
CASSLKSGSPLHF
>16|TRBV9|TRBJ2-6
CASSARLDSGANVLTF
>11|TRBV6-1|TRBJ2-1
CASRTRTEQFF
>15|TRBV6-1|TRBJ2-7
CASSEGGFRLYEQYF
>16|TRBV7-8|TRBJ1-2
CASSPRTDGTNYGYTF
>13|TRBV2|TRBJ1-1
CASRDRWNTEAFF
>12|TRBV30|TRBJ1-3
CAWRASGNTIYF
>12|TRBV6-5|TRBJ2-7
CASRDRDHEQYF
>15|TRBV30|TRBJ1-4
CAWSAKGTGQEKLFF
>13|TRBV11-2|TRBJ1-6
CASSLMGRSPLHF
>16|TRBV28|TRBJ1-6
CASTATSSSYNSPLHF
>12|TRBV30|TRBJ1-2
CAWREGGGGYTF
>14|TRBV5-1|TRBJ2-1
CASSLAYPGNEQFF
>17|TRBV11-2|TRBJ2-3
CASSLATYSGEADTQYF
>12|TRBV18|TRBJ1-6
CASSPSFSPLHF
>11|TRBV20-1|TRBJ2-3
CSVDSTDTQYF
>13|TRBV2|TRBJ2-1
CASSDYTYNEQFF
>15|TRBV15|TRBJ1-2
CATSGSSGSLYGYTF
>14|TRBV29-1|TRBJ2-3
CSVGAGARTDTQYF
>15|TRBV14|TRBJ2-7
CASSQGPPGVYEQYF
>17|TRBV5-6|TRBJ2-2
CASSLAGTDLNTGELFF
>17|TRBV19|TRBJ2-7
CASSISPGIAGVLEQYF
>13|TRBV30|TRBJ1-5
CAWRKGVGQPQHF
>15|TRBV27|TRBJ1-1
CASSFLPLQNTEAFF
>15|TRBV5-5|TRBJ1-3
CASSFGGLYGNTIYF
>16|TRBV5-4|TRBJ2-6
CASSYGEMSGANVLTF
>16|TRBV7-8|TRBJ2-1
CASGLFGGAIDNEQFF
>12|TRBV5-6|TRBJ1-1
CASSRRFTEAFF
>13|TRBV11-2|TRBJ2-1
CASGYSGIRFLFF
>18|TRBV10-3|TRBJ1-4
CAITAAGGQEYSNEKLFF
>14|TRBV5-4|TRBJ1-4
CASSLQGAFEKLFF
>13|TRBV5-6|TRBJ2-7
CASSFDGRNEQYF
>13|TRBV5-4|TRBJ2-7
CASSLAEGHEQYF
>13|TRBV30|TRBJ2-7
CAWSVNEGLEQYF
>13|TRBV10-3|TRBJ1-2
CAISESLGYGYTF
>16|TRBV15|TRBJ2-3
CATSRERAGAADTQYF
>14|TRBV28|TRBJ1-6
CASTLGQAKSPLHF
>12|TRBV28|TRBJ2-1
CASSFSGFEQFF
>18|TRBV19|TRBJ1-4
CASSTPRTDRVSAEKLFF
>15|TRBV14|TRBJ1-6
CASSQFRAGASPLHF
>15|TRBV5-5|TRBJ1-5
CASSGGTGRDQPQHF
>20|TRBV4-1|TRBJ2-2
CASSRQAGSRMVQNTGELFF
>13|TRBV29-1|TRBJ1-2
CSVGTGRNYGYTF
>14|TRBV29-1|TRBJ1-1
CSVHKDRTNTEAFF
>12|TRBV5-8|TRBJ2-1
CASSPVRYEQFF